This T cell receptor (beta chain) was sequenced for a study of early T cells in non-severe SARS-CoV-2 infection. In the study overall: Bulk RNA isolated from unsorted whole blood underwent sequencing; chains were not paired.

Germline V gene sequence: CDR1 LGHDT, CDR2 YNNKEL (reference sequence). This CDR3 region has 13 residues. V lost 1 base to trimming and J lost 4 bases, with 5 bases between them. TCRdb passed the 5' RACE reads through MiXCR, listing each CDR3 protein once. The data contain tens of thousands of distinct CDR3 sequences, around 12% of them singletons. This clonotype was detected ten times or more. The sequenced sample was whole blood. The V call is TRBV3-1, the J call TRBJ2-1; no firm D call. This clonotype was sampled from an adult who was a healthcare worker with PCR-confirmed SARS-CoV-2 infection or an uninfected control (not recorded which). CDR3 in DNA: TGTGCCAGCAGCCAAGGAGGTTACAATGAGCAGTTCTTC. Translation gives CASSQGGYNEQFF.